This T cell receptor (beta chain) emerged from a study of blood T cell repertoires in COVID-19. About the study: Acute-phase and convalescent COVID-19 samples originated in the United States, Italy and Spain. The analysed material was cDNA or gDNA that came from T cells, B-cell-depleted T cells, or PBMCs.

Germline CDR1 is LNHDA and CDR2 is SQIVND (reference sequence). The CDR3 extends over 14 amino acids. V was clipped by 5 bases and J by 7 bases, with 15 bases between them. Study processing details: Reference gene primer amplification gave estimated nucleated cell counts. Assay: immunoSEQ multiplex PCR; the TCRdb copy retains only in-frame clones and omits some. V, J and clone size reflect that table, while D and trimming were determined from the DNA. The sample includes approximately 90,000 clones, 70% to 80% of them seen just once. This sequence originates from a human donor in a cohort sampled during active COVID-19. Sequenced sample: peripheral blood. The chain joins TRBV19 to TRBJ2-1; perhaps TRBD2 as D (5 bases). For the CDR3, the DNA is TGTGCCAGTAGTCCGGGGTCGGTCTCGAATGAGCAGTTCTTC. Translated: CASSPGSVSNEQFF.